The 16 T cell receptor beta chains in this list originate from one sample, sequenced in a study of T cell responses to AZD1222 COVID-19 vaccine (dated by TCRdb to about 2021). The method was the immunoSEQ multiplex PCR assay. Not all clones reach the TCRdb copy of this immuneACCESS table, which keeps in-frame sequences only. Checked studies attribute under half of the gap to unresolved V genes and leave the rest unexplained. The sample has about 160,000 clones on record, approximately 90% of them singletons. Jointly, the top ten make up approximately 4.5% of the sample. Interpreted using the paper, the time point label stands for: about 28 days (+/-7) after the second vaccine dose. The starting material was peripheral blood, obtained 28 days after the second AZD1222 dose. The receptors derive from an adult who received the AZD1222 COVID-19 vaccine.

CDR3 amino acids: CASSLNSGGVYEQYF. CDR3 sequence (DNA): TGTGCCAGCAGCCTGAATAGCGGGGGGGTTTACGAGCAGTACTTC. The V gene is TRBV7-3, the J gene TRBJ2-7; the match to TRBD2 covers 11 bases. Trimming at V came to 5 bases and at J to 4 bases, leaving 7 bases not matched to a gene. The CDR3 spans 15 residues. The germline V gene has CDR1 SGHTA and CDR2 FQGTGA.

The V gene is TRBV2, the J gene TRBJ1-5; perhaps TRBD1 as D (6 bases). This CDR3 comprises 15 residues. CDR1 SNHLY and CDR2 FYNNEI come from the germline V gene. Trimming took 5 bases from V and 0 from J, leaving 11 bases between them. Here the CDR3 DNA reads TGTGCCAGCAGTCACAGGGACGTTAGCAATCAGCCCCAGCATTTT. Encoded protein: CASSHRDVSNQPQHF.

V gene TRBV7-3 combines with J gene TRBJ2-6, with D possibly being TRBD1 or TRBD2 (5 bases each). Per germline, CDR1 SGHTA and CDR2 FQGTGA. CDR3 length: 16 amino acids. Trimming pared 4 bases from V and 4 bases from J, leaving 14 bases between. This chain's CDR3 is CASSSRSGTGANVLTF. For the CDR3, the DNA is TGTGCCAGCAGCTCTCGCTCAGGGACGGGGGCCAACGTCCTGACTTTC.

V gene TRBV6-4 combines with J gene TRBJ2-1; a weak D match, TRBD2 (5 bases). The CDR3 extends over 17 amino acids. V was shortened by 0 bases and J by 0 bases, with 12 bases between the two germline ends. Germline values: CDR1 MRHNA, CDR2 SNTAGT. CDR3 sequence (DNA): TGTGCCAGCAGTGACTCGATCGGGGTTAGCTCCTACAATGAGCAGTTCTTC. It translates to CASSDSIGVSSYNEQFF.

DNA of the CDR3: TGTGCCTGGGCCCGGACGGAAGGCTACACCTTC. This sequence encodes CAWARTEGYTF. V and J are TRBV30 and TRBJ1-2; no definite D call. The V gene lost 5 bases and the J gene lost 8 bases, with 12 bases spanning the gap. Germline assignment: CDR1 GTSNPN and CDR2 SVGIG (reference sequence). The CDR3 spans 11 residues.

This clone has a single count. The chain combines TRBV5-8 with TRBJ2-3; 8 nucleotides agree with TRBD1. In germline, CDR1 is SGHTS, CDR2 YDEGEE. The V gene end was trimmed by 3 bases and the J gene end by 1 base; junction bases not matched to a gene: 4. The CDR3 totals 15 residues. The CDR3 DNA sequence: TGTGCCAGCAGCTCAGACAGGGGTGGCACAGATACGCAGTATTTT. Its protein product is CASSSDRGGTDTQYF.

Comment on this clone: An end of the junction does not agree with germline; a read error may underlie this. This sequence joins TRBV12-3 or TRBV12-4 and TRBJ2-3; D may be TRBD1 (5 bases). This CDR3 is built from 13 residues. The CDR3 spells CASSLGHPGTQYF. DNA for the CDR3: TGTGCCAGCAGCTTAGGACACCCAGGGACGCAGTATTTT.

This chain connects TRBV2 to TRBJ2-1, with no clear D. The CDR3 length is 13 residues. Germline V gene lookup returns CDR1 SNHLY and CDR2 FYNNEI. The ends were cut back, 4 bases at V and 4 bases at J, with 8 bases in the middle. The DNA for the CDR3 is TGTGCCAGCAGTGGGGGATCTTACAATGAGCAGTTCTTC. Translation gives CASSGGSYNEQFF.

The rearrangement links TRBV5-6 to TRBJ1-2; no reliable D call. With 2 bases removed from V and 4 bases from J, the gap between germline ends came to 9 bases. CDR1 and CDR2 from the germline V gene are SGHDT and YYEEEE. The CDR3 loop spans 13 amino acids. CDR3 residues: CASSLGGLYGYTF. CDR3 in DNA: TGTGCCAGCAGCTTAGGAGGGCTCTATGGCTACACCTTC.

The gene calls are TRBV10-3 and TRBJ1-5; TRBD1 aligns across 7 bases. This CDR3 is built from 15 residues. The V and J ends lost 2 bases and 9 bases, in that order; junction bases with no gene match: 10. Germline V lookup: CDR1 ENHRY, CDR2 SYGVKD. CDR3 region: CAISETTGKGRPQHF. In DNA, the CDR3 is TGTGCCATCAGTGAGACGACAGGGAAGGGGAGGCCCCAGCATTTT.

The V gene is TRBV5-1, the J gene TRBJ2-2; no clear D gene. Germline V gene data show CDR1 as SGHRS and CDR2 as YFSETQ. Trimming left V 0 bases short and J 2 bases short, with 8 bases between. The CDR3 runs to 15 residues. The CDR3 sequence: CASSLALGNTGELFF. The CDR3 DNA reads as TGCGCCAGCAGCTTGGCCTTGGGCAACACCGGGGAGCTGTTTTTT.

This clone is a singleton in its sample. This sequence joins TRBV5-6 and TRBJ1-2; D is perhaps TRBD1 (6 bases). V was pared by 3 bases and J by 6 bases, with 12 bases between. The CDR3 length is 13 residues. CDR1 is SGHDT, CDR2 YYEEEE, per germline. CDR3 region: CASSSTGSHGYTF. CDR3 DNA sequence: TGTGCCAGCAGCTCCACAGGGTCCCATGGCTACACCTTC.

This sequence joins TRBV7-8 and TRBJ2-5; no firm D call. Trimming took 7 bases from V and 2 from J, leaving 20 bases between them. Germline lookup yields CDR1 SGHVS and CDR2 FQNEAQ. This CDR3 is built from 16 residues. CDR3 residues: CASTFSGRSSQETQYF. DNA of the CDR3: TGTGCCAGCACCTTTAGTGGTAGATCCTCACAAGAGACCCAGTACTTC.

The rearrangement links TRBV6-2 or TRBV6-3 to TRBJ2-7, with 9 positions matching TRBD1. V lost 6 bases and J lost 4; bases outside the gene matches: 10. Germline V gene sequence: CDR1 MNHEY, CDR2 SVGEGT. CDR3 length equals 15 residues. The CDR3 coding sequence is TGTGCCAGCAGCCACCCGGGACAGGGCCTATACGAGCAGTACTTC. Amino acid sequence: CASSHPGQGLYEQYF.

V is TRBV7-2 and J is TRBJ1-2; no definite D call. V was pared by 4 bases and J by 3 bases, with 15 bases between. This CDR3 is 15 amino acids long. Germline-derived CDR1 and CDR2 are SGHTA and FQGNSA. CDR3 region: CASSWNRNLDYGYTF. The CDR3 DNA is TGTGCCAGCAGCTGGAACAGAAACCTGGACTATGGCTACACCTTC.

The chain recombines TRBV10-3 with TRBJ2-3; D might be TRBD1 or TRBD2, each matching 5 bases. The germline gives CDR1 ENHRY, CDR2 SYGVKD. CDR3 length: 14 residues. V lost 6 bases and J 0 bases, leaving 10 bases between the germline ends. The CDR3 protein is CAIRGDISTDTQYF. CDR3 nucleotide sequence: TGTGCCATCAGGGGGGATATTAGCACAGATACGCAGTATTTT.